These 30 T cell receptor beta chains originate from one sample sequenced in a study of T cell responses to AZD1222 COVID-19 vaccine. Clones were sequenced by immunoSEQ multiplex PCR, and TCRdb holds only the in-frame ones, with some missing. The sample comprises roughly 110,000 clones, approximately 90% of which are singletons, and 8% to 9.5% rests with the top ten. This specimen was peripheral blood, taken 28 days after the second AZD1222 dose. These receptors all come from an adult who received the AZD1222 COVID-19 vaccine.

The CDR3 region is CASSQGDSQETQYF. Written as DNA, the CDR3 is TGTGCCAGCAGCCAAGGTGACAGTCAAGAGACCCAGTACTTC. The chain combines TRBV16 with TRBJ2-5, with D possibly TRBD1 on 5 matching bases. The V end was cut by 2 bases, the J end by 2 bases, with 9 bases between. The length of the CDR3 is 14 residues. Germline values: CDR1 KGHSY, CDR2 FQNENV.

CDR3 nucleotides: TGTGCCAGCAGCCTCACAGGGGGTGAGCAGTTCTTC. As protein: CASSLTGGEQFF. The chain combines TRBV3-1 (or the pseudogene TRBV3-2) with TRBJ2-1; TRBD1 matches 8 bases. V shed 4 bases, J shed 9 bases, and the junction held 2 bases outside the gene matches. Germline lookup yields CDR1 LGHDT and CDR2 YNNKEL (reference sequence). The CDR3 consists of 12 residues.

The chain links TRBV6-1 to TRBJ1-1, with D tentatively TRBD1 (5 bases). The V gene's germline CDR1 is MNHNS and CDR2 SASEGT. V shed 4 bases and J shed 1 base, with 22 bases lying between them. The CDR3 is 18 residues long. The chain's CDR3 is CASSARARDFPKNTEAFF. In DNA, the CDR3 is TGTGCCAGCAGTGCCCGAGCGCGGGACTTTCCTAAGAACACTGAAGCTTTCTTT.

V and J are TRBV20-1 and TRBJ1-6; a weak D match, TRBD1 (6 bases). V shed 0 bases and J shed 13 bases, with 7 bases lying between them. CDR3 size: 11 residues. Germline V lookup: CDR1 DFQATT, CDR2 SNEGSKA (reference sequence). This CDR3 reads CSAREGGPLHF. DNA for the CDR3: TGCAGTGCTAGAGAAGGGGGGCCCCTCCACTTT.

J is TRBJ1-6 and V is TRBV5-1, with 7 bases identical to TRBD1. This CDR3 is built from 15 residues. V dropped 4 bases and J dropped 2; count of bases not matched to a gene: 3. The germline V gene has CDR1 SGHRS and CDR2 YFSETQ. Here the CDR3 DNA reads TGCGCCAGCAGCACGACAGGGACCTATAATTCACCCCTCCACTTT. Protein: CASSTTGTYNSPLHF.

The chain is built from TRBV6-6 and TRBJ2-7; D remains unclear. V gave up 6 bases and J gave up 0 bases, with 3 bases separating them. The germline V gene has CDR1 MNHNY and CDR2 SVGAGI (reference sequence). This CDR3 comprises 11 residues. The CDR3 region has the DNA TGTGCCAGCAGGAACTCCTACGAGCAGTACTTC. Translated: CASRNSYEQYF.

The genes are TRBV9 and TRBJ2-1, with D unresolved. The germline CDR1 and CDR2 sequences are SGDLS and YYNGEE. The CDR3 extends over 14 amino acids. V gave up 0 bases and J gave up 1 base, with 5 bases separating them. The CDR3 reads CASSVALSYNEQFF. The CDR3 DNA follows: TGTGCCAGCAGCGTAGCCCTTTCCTACAATGAGCAGTTCTTC.

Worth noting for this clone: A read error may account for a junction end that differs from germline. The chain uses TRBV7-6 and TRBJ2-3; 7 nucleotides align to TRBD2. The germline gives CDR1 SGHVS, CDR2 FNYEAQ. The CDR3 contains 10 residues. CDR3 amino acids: CASSLGGSVF. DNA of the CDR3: TGTGCCAGCAGCTTAGGCGGGAGTGTTTTT.

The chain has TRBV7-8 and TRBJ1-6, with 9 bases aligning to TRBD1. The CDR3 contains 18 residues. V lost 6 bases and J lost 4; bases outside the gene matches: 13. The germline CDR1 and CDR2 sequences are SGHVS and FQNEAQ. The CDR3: CASRKEDRGGPYNSPLHF. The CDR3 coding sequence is TGTGCCAGCAGAAAGGAGGACAGGGGAGGACCTTATAATTCACCCCTCCACTTT.

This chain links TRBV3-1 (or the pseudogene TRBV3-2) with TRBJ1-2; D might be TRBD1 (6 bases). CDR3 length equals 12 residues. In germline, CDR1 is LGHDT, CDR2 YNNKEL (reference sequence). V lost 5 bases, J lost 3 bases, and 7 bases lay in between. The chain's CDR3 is CASSNRDYGYTF. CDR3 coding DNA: TGTGCCAGCAGCAACAGGGACTATGGCTACACCTTC.

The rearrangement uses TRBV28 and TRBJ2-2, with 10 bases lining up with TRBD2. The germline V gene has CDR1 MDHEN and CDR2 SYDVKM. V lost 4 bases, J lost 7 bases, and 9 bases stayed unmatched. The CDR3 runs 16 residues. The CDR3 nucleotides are TGTGCCAGCAGTTCCTGGCTAGCGGGAGCGGTCGGGGAGCTGTTTTTT. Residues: CASSSWLAGAVGELFF.

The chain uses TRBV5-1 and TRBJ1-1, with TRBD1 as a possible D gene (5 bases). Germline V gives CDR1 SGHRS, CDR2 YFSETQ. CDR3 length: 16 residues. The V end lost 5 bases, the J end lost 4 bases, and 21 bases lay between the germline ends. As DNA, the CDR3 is TGCGCCAGCAGATGGTGGGGCAGGAATGGAGGCACTGAAGCTTTCTTT. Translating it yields CASRWWGRNGGTEAFF.

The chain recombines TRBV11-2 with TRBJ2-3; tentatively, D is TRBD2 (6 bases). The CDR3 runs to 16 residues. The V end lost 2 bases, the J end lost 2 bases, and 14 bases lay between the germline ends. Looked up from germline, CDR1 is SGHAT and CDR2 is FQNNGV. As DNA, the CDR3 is TGTGCCAGCAGCTTATCTGCGGGAACTTACACAGATACGCAGTATTTT. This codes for CASSLSAGTYTDTQYF.

The CDR3 loop reads CASSPGQGAWNEQFF. Written as DNA, the CDR3 is TGTGCCAGCAGTCCCGGACAGGGGGCATGGAATGAGCAGTTCTTC. The J gene is TRBJ2-1, the V gene TRBV27, with 11 bases matching TRBD1. Trimming cost V 5 bases and J 7 bases; bases outside gene matches: 7. Per germline, CDR1 MNHEY and CDR2 SMNVEV (reference sequence). There are 15 residues in the CDR3.

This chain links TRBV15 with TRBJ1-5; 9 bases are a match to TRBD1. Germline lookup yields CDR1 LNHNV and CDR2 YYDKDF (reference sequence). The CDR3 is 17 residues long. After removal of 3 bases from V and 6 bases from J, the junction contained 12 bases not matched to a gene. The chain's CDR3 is CATSSPGQGGFGQPQHF. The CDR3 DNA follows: TGTGCCACCAGCAGTCCGGGACAGGGCGGATTTGGTCAGCCCCAGCATTTT.

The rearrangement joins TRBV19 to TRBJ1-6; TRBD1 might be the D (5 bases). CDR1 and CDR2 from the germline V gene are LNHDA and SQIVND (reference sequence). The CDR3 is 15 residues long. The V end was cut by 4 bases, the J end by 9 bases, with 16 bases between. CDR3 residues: CASSTPSMRGSPLHF. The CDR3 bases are TGTGCCAGTAGTACCCCAAGTATGAGGGGTTCACCCCTCCACTTT.

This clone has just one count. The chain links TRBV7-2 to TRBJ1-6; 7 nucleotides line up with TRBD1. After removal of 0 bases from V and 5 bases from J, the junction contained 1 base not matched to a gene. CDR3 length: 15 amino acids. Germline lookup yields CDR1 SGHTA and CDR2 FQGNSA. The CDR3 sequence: CASSLAQGNNSPLHF. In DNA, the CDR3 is TGTGCCAGCAGCTTAGCACAGGGGAATAATTCACCCCTCCACTTT.

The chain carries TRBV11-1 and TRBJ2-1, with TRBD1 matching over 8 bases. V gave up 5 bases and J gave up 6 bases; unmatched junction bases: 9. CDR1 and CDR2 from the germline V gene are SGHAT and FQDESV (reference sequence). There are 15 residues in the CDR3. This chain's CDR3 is CASSRGQGATNEQFF. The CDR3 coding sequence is TGTGCCAGCAGCCGAGGGCAGGGGGCGACCAATGAGCAGTTCTTC.

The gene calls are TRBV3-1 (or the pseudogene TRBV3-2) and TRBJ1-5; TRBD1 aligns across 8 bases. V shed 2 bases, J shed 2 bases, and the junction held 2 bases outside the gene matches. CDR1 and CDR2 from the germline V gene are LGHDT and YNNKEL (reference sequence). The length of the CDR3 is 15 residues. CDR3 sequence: CASSQQGAGNQPQHF. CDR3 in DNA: TGTGCCAGCAGCCAACAGGGGGCAGGCAATCAGCCCCAGCATTTT.

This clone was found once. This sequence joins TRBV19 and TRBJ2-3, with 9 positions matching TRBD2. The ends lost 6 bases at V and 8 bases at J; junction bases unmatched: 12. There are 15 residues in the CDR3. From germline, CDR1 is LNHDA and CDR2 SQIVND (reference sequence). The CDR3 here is CASRKGAGGPGTQYF. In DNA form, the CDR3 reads TGTGCCAGTAGGAAGGGGGCGGGGGGGCCAGGTACGCAGTATTTT.

The CDR3: CASSLRRGPYNEQFF. The CDR3 bases are TGTGCCAGCAGCTTAAGGCGGGGGCCTTACAATGAGCAGTTCTTC. V usage is TRBV7-3 and J usage is TRBJ2-1, with D possibly matching TRBD2 (7 bases). Germline values: CDR1 SGHTA, CDR2 FQGTGA. This CDR3 contains 15 residues. V was trimmed by 1 base and J by 4 bases, leaving 11 bases between them. Variable domain in full (rest from reference TRBV7-3 and TRBJ2-1): GAGVSQTPSNKVTEKGKYVELRCDPISGHTALYWYRQSLGQGPEFLIYFQGTGAADDSGLPNDRFFAVRPEGSVSTLKIQRTERGDSAVYLCASSLRRGPYNEQFFGPGTRLTVL.

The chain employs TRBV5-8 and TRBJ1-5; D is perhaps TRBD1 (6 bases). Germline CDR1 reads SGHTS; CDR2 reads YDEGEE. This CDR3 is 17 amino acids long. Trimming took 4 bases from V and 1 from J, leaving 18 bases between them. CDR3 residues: CASSPRQAVQSNQPQHF. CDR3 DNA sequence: TGTGCCAGCAGCCCAAGACAGGCGGTCCAAAGCAATCAGCCCCAGCATTTT.

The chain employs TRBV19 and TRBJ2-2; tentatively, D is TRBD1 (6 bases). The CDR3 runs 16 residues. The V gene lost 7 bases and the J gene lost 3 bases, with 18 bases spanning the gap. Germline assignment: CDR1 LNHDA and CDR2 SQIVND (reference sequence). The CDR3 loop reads CASKERGYTDTGELFF. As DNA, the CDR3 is TGTGCCAGTAAAGAGAGGGGGTACACCGACACCGGGGAGCTGTTTTTT. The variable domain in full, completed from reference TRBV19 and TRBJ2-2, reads DGGITQSPKYLFRKEGQNVTLSCEQNLNHDAMYWYRQDPGQGLRLIYYSQIVNDFQKGDIAEGYSVSREKKESFPLTVTSAQKNPTAFYLCASKERGYTDTGELFFGEGSRLTVL.

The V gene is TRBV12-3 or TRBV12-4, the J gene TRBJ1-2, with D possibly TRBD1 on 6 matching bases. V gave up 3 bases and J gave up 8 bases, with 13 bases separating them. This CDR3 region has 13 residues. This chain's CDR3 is CASSLVQGHGYTF. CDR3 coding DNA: TGTGCCAGCAGTTTGGTCCAGGGGCACGGCTACACCTTC.

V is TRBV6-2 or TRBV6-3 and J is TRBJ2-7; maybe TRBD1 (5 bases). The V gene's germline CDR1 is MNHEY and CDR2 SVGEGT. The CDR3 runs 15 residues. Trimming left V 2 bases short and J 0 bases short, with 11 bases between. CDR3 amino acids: CASSYAFTGSYEQYF. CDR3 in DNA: TGTGCCAGCAGTTACGCCTTCACAGGCTCCTACGAGCAGTACTTC.

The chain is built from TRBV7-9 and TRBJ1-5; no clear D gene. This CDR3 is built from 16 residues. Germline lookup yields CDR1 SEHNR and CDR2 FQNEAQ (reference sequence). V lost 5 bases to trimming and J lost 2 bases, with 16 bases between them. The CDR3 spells CASSPFGYGGNQPQHF. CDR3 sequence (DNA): TGTGCCAGCAGCCCGTTTGGGTATGGGGGCAATCAGCCCCAGCATTTT. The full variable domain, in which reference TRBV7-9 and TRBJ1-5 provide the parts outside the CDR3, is DTGVSQNPRHKITKRGQNVTFRCDPISEHNRLYWYRQTLGQGPEFLTYFQNEAQLEKSRLLSDRFSAERPKGSFSTLEIQRTEQGDSAMYLCASSPFGYGGNQPQHFGDGTRLSIL.

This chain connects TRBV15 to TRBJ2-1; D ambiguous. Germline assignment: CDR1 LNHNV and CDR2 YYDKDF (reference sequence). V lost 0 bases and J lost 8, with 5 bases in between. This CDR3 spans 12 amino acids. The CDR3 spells CATSRDTDEQFF. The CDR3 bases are TGTGCCACCAGCAGAGATACAGATGAGCAGTTCTTC.

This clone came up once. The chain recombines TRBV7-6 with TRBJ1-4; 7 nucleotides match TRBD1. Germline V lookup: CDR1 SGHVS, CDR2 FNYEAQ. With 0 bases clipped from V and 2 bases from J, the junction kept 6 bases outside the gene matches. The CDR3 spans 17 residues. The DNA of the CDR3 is TGTGCCAGCAGCTTAGCAGGGGGCAGGGTGACTAATGAAAAACTGTTTTTT. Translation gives CASSLAGGRVTNEKLFF.

CDR3 bases: TGTGCCAGCGGACTGAACAGGGGTAATGAGCAGTTCTTC. It translates to CASGLNRGNEQFF. The chain recombines TRBV13 with TRBJ2-1; TRBD1 aligns across 7 bases. Germline-derived CDR1 and CDR2 are PRHDT and FYEKMQ (reference sequence). The CDR3 consists of 13 residues. V shed 8 bases and J 7 bases; nucleotides not matched to a gene: 8.

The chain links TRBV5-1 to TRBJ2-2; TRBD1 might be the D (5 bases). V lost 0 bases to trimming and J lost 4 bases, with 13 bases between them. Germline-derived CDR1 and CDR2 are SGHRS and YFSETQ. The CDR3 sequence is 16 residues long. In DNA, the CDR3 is TGCGCCAGCAGCTTGGGGCAGGGCTCGACCACCGGGGAGCTGTTTTTT. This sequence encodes CASSLGQGSTTGELFF.